This entry lists 22 T cell receptor beta chains sequenced from one sample in a study of blood T cells in healthy people across ages. Using a J-beta primer mix together with a sample-barcoded 5' primer, a second PCR was run for roughly 6 to 12 cycles. TCRdb fed the 5' RACE reads into MiXCR, producing one record per CDR3 protein. The sample has around 1.1 million distinct CDR3 sequences, around two fifths seen once. The sequencing input was blood. These receptors were obtained from a man younger than 35 in good health.

The chain recombines TRBV7-9 with TRBJ1-3; 8 nucleotides agree with TRBD1. The germline CDR1 and CDR2 sequences are SEHNR and FQNEAQ (reference sequence). This CDR3 comprises 15 residues. The V and J ends lost 5 bases and 7 bases, in that order; junction bases with no gene match: 10. CDR3 in amino acids: CASSPTWTGMNTIYF. CDR3 nucleotide sequence: TGTGCCAGCAGCCCAACTTGGACAGGGATGAACACCATATATTTT. The whole variable domain, remainder taken from reference TRBV7-9 and TRBJ1-3, is DTGVSQNPRHKITKRGQNVTFRCDPISEHNRLYWYRQTLGQGPEFLTYFQNEAQLEKSRLLSDRFSAERPKGSFSTLEIQRTEQGDSAMYLCASSPTWTGMNTIYFGEGSWLTVV.

The gene calls are TRBV6-6 and TRBJ1-5; D is possibly TRBD1 (5 bases). From germline, CDR1 is MNHNY and CDR2 SVGAGI (reference sequence). This CDR3 comprises 15 residues. The germline V and J ends were trimmed by 2 bases and 4 bases, with 12 bases remaining between them. As DNA, the CDR3 is TGTGCCAGCAGTTACGGGCAGGGCCTAAATCAGCCCCAGCATTTT. As protein: CASSYGQGLNQPQHF.

The V and J genes are TRBV15 and TRBJ2-1; D not certain. The last part of the DNA fits TRBJ2-7 better; the J call may be wrong. CDR3 length: 15 residues. CDR1 is LNHNV, CDR2 YYDKDF, per germline (reference sequence). The CDR3 nucleotides are TGTGCCACCAGCAGAGATCAGCAGTCCTACAATGAGCAGTACTTC. Translation gives CATSRDQQSYNEQYF.

The chain carries TRBV6-2 or TRBV6-3 and TRBJ1-1, with a tentative D call TRBD1 (6 bases). Trimming removed 6 bases from V and 3 bases from J, with 17 bases in between. Germline values: CDR1 MNHEY, CDR2 SVGEGT. The CDR3 is 15 residues long. The CDR3 bases are TGTGCCAGCAGATTTACAGGGTGGGGGTACACTGAAGCTTTCTTT. It specifies CASRFTGWGYTEAFF.

This chain joins TRBV6-1 and TRBJ2-5, with 8 bases identical to TRBD1. Germline V lookup: CDR1 MNHNS, CDR2 SASEGT. The trim removed 7 bases at V and 11 bases at J, leaving 21 bases unmatched. This CDR3 contains 16 residues. CDR3 DNA: TGTGCCAGCAAGGTTTACGGGACAGGTGAGAACAATGAGCAGTACTTC. Protein sequence: CASKVYGTGENNEQYF.

The chain has TRBV12-3 or TRBV12-4 and TRBJ2-4, with 9 bases lining up with TRBD1. The DNA end lines up better with TRBJ2-5; the J call may be wrong. The CDR3 covers 15 residues. The CDR3 loop reads CASSVVGQGQETQYF. The CDR3 coding sequence is TGTGCCAGCAGTGTAGTGGGACAGGGTCAAGAGACCCAGTACTTC.

V gene TRBV4-2 combines with J gene TRBJ1-5; the D is unclear. The CDR3 is 13 amino acids. Trimming removed 1 base from V and 5 bases from J, with 6 bases in between. Germline V lookup: CDR1 LGHNA, CDR2 YNFKEQ. The CDR3 is CASSQAFHQPQHF. The CDR3 region has the DNA TGTGCCAGCAGCCAAGCCTTTCATCAGCCCCAGCATTTT.

J is TRBJ2-1 and V is TRBV10-3; weak D call: TRBD1 (6 bases). V shed 6 bases and J shed 5 bases, with 11 bases lying between them. The CDR3 totals 13 residues. The germline V gene encodes CDR1 ENHRY and CDR2 SYGVKD. As DNA, the CDR3 is TGTGCCATCAGCTGGGGGCCCCACAATGAGCAGTTCTTC. It codes for CAISWGPHNEQFF.

The chain couples TRBV19 to TRBJ1-5; D perhaps matches TRBD1 (5 bases). This CDR3 has 16 residues. V lost 3 bases and J lost 0, with 12 bases in between. CDR1 is LNHDA, CDR2 SQIVND, per germline (reference sequence). The CDR3 DNA reads TGTGCCAGTAGTATCTCCGGGACCCTTAGCAATCAGCCCCAGCATTTT. It yields the protein CASSISGTLSNQPQHF.

This clonotype was detected many times. The rearrangement links TRBV20-1 to TRBJ2-1; D call uncertain. Per germline, CDR1 DFQATT and CDR2 SNEGSKA (reference sequence). V dropped 7 bases and J dropped 3 bases, with 16 bases sitting between them. The CDR3 runs to 14 residues. The CDR3 here is CSVGFEEFYNEQFF. CDR3 nucleotide sequence: TGCAGTGTCGGATTTGAGGAGTTCTACAATGAGCAGTTCTTC.

This clonotype has a single count. This chain uses TRBV12-3 or TRBV12-4 with TRBJ1-1; 8 bases align to TRBD1. The CDR3 runs to 17 residues. V lost 3 bases, J lost 3 bases, and 12 bases stayed unmatched. CDR3 bases: TGTGCCAGCAGTTTGAGGGGGGGAAGACAGGGGTACACTGAAGCTTTCTTT. Translating gives CASSLRGGRQGYTEAFF.

This clonotype was detected only a few times. This chain links TRBV19 with TRBJ1-2; the D gene is possibly TRBD1 (5 bases). The CDR3 runs 12 residues. Germline V gene lookup returns CDR1 LNHDA and CDR2 SQIVND (reference sequence). Trimming took off 7 bases at V and 2 bases at J, with 8 bases between the two ends. The CDR3 here is CASTTANYGYTF. As DNA, the CDR3 is TGTGCCAGTACGACAGCCAACTATGGCTACACCTTC.

This clonotype was detected a few times. The V and J genes are TRBV6-6 and TRBJ1-2; 7 bases match TRBD1. CDR1 and CDR2 (germline): MNHNY, SVGAGI (reference sequence). The CDR3 totals 12 residues. With V trimmed by 8 bases and J by 6 bases, 6 bases remained unmatched. In nucleotides, the CDR3 is TGTGCCAGCGCCGAGGGGGCGCATGGCTACACCTTC. It codes for CASAEGAHGYTF.

The chain couples TRBV10-3 to TRBJ2-1, with D maybe TRBD2 (6 bases). The length of the CDR3 is 11 residues. From germline, CDR1 is ENHRY and CDR2 SYGVKD. V dropped 10 bases and J dropped 5 bases, with 9 bases sitting between them. The CDR3 sequence: CANGGDNEQFF. The CDR3 region has the DNA TGTGCCAACGGCGGGGACAATGAGCAGTTCTTC.

The rearrangement links TRBV5-1 to TRBJ2-7; TRBD1 agrees at 9 bases. With 6 bases clipped from V and 3 bases from J, the junction kept 7 bases outside the gene matches. Germline CDR1 reads SGHRS; CDR2 reads YFSETQ. This CDR3 is 14 amino acids long. The CDR3, as DNA: TGCGCCAGCACCCACAGGGGGCCAAGCTACGAGCAGTACTTC. It codes for CASTHRGPSYEQYF.

This clonotype appeared once. This chain links TRBV6-5 with TRBJ1-4, with TRBD1 matching 8 bases. CDR3 length: 16 amino acids. Germline trimming cut 0 bases from V and 5 bases from J; bases unmatched to any gene: 5. Germline V gene sequence: CDR1 MNHEY, CDR2 SVGAGI. CDR3 DNA: TGTGCCAGCAGTTACTCGACAGGGGCAAGCAATGAAAAACTGTTTTTT. Protein product: CASSYSTGASNEKLFF.

This clonotype was detected a few times. The rearrangement uses TRBV20-1 and TRBJ1-1; 9 bases are shared with TRBD1. CDR1 DFQATT and CDR2 SNEGSKA come from the germline V gene (reference sequence). J gave up 1 base and V 1 base, and 1 base lay outside the gene matches. The CDR3 length is 14 residues. The CDR3 region is CSARAGQGNTEAFF. The CDR3 DNA is TGCAGTGCTAGAGCGGGACAGGGGAACACTGAAGCTTTCTTT.

The chain has TRBV12-3 or TRBV12-4 and TRBJ2-4; 7 bases line up with TRBD1. V trimming: 5 bases; J trimming: 0 bases; junction bases outside the gene matches: 16. This CDR3 comprises 19 residues. For the CDR3, the DNA is TGTGCCAGCAGTCCCGGCCGGGACAGAACTCCGATAGCCAAAAACATTCAGTACTTC. Translation gives CASSPGRDRTPIAKNIQYF.

The J gene is TRBJ2-5, the V gene TRBV12-3 or TRBV12-4, with D perhaps TRBD1 or TRBD2 (5 bases each). The DNA end is a closer match to TRBJ2-4, so the J assignment may be wrong. The CDR3 consists of 17 residues. In DNA, the CDR3 is TGTGCCAGCAGTCCCGGGACGGAGATCCTAGCCAAAAACATTCAGTACTTC. Encoded protein: CASSPGTEILAKNIQYF.

The chain recombines TRBV15 with TRBJ2-7; D is perhaps TRBD1 (5 bases). Germline CDR1 and CDR2: LNHNV and YYDKDF (reference sequence). The CDR3 is made up of 16 amino acids. The V end was cut by 1 base, the J end by 1 base, with 14 bases between. CDR3 region: CATSRGGDSASYEQYF. DNA for the CDR3: TGTGCCACCAGCAGAGGGGGTGACAGTGCGTCCTACGAGCAGTACTTC.

V usage is TRBV27 and J usage is TRBJ1-6; perhaps TRBD1 as D (5 bases). This CDR3 is 16 amino acids long. Germline CDR1 MNHEY, CDR2 SMNVEV (reference sequence). Between the trimmed V and J ends, which lost 7 bases and 7 bases, there was a span of 20 bases. The DNA for the CDR3 is TGTGCCAGCAAGGGAGGACAAGGACGGTCGAATTCACCCCTCCACTTT. This sequence encodes CASKGGQGRSNSPLHF.

The V gene is TRBV20-1, the J gene TRBJ2-7; TRBD1 is a possible D gene (6 bases). This CDR3 is 12 amino acids long. The V gene's germline CDR1 is DFQATT and CDR2 SNEGSKA (reference sequence). The ends were cut back, 3 bases at V and 4 bases at J, with 10 bases in the middle. The CDR3 nucleotides read TGCAGTGCTAGGACAGGAACTTACGAGCAGTACTTC. Protein: CSARTGTYEQYF.